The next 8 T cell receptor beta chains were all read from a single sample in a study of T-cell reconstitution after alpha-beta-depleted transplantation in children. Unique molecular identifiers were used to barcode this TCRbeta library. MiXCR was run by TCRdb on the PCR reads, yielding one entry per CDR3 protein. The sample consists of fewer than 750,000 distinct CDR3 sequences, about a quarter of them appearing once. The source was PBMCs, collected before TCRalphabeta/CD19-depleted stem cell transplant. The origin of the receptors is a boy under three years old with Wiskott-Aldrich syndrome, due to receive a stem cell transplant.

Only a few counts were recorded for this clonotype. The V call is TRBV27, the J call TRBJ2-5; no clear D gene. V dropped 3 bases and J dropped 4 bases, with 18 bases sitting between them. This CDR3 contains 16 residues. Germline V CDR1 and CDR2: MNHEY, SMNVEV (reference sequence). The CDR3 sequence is CASSFFPRVRGETQYF. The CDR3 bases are TGTGCCAGCAGTTTCTTCCCCCGGGTCCGCGGAGAGACCCAGTACTTC.

The CDR3 DNA follows: TGTGCCAGCAGGGGACAGGGGGCCCTCGGGATCGGCTACGAGCAGTACTTC. This translates into CASRGQGALGIGYEQYF. J is TRBJ2-7 and V is TRBV12-3 or TRBV12-4; 12 nucleotides align to TRBD1. Trimming took 6 bases from V and 3 from J; bases not matched to a gene: 12. The CDR3 runs 17 residues.

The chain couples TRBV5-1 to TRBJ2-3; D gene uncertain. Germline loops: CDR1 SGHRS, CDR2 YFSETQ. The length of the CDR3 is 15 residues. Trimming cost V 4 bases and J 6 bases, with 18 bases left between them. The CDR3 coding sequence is TGCGCCAGCAGCAGAGGAGCCATCCCGGAGGATACGCAGTATTTT. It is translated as CASSRGAIPEDTQYF.

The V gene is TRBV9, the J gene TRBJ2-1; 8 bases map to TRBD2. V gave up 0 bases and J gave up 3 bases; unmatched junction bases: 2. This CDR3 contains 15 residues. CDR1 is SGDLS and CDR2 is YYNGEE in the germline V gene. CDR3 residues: CASSVELADYNEQFF. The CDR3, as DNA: TGTGCCAGCAGCGTAGAACTAGCGGACTACAATGAGCAGTTCTTC. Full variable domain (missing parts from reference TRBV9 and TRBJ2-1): DSGVTQTPKHLITATGQRVTLRCSPRSGDLSVYWYQQSLDQGLQFLIQYYNGEERAKGNILERFSAQQFPDLHSELNLSSLELGDSALYFCASSVELADYNEQFFGPGTRLTVL.

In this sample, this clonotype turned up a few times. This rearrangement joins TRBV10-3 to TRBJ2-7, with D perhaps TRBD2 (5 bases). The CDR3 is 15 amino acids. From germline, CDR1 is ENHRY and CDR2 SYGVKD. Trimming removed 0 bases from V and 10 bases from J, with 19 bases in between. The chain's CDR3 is CAISESSAALRKQYF. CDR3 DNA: TGTGCCATCAGTGAGTCGTCAGCGGCCTTGAGGAAACAGTACTTC.

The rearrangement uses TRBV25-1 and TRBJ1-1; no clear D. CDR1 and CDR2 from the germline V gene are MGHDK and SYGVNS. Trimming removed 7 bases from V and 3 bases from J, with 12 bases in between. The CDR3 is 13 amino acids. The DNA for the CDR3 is TGTGCCAGCACAACTGACGGCTACACTGAAGCTTTCTTT. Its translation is CASTTDGYTEAFF.

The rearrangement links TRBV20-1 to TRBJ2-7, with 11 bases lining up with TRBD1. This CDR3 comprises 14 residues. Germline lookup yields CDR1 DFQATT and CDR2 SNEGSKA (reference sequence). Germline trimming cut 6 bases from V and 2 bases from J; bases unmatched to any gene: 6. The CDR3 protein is CSAMPGQGAYEQYF. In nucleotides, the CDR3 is TGCAGTGCAATGCCGGGACAGGGGGCCTACGAGCAGTACTTC.

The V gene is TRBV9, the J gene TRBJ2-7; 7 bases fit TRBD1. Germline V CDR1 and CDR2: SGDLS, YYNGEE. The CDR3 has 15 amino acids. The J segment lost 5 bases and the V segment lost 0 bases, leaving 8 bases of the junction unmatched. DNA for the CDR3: TGTGCCAGCAGCGTAGAGGGACAGTTACTCAACGAGCAGTACTTC. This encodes CASSVEGQLLNEQYF. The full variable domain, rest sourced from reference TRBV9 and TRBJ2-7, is DSGVTQTPKHLITATGQRVTLRCSPRSGDLSVYWYQQSLDQGLQFLIQYYNGEERAKGNILERFSAQQFPDLHSELNLSSLELGDSALYFCASSVEGQLLNEQYFGPGTRLTVT.